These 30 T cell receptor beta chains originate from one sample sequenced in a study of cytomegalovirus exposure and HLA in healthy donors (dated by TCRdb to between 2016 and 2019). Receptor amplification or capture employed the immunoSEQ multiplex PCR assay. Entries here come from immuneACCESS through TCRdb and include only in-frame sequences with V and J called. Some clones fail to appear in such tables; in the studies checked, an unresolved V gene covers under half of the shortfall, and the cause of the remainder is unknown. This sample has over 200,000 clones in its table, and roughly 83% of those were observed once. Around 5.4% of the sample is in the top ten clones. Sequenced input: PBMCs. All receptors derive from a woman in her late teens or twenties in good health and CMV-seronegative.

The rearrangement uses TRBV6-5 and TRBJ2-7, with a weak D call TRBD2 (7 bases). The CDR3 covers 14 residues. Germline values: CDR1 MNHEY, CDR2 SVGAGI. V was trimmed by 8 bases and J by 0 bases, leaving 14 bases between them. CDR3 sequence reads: CASRRGGSSYEQYF. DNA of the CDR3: TGTGCCAGCCGGAGGGGGGGTAGCTCCTACGAGCAGTACTTC.

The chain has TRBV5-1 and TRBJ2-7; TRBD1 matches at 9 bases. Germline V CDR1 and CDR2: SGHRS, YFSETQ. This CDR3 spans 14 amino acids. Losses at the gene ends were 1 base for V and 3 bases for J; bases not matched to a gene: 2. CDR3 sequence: CASSLWTGVYEQYF. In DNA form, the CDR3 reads TGCGCCAGCAGCTTGTGGACAGGGGTCTACGAGCAGTACTTC.

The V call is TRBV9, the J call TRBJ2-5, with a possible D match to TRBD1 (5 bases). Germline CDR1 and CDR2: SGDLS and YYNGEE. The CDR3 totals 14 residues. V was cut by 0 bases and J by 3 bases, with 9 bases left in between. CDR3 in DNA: TGTGCCAGCAGCGTAGGCCTAGGGGAAGAGACCCAGTACTTC. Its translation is CASSVGLGEETQYF. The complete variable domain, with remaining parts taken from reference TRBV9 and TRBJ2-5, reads DSGVTQTPKHLITATGQRVTLRCSPRSGDLSVYWYQQSLDQGLQFLIQYYNGEERAKGNILERFSAQQFPDLHSELNLSSLELGDSALYFCASSVGLGEETQYFGPGTRLLVL.

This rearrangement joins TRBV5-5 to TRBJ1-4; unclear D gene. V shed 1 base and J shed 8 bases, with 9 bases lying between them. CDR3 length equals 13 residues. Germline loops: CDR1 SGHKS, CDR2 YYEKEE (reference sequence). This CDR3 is CASSLMSSEKLFF. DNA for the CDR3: TGTGCCAGCAGCTTGATGAGCAGCGAAAAACTGTTTTTT.

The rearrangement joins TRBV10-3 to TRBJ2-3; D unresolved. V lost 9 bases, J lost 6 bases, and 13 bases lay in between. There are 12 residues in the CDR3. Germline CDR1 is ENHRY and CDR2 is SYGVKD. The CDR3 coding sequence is TGTGCCATTAGTAAGTTTTGGGATACGCAGTATTTT. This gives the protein CAISKFWDTQYF.

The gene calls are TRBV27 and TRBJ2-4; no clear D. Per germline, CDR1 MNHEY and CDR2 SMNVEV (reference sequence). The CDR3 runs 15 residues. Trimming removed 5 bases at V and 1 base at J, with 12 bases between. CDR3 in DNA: TGTGCCAGCAGTAGTCGTTGGTCGGCCAAAAACATTCAGTACTTC. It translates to CASSSRWSAKNIQYF.

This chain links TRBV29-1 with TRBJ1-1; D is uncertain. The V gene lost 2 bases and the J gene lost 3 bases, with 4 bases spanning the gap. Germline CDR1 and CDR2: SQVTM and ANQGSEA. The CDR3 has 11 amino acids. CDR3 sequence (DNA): TGCAGCGTTGAACATTACACTGAAGCTTTCTTT. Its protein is CSVEHYTEAFF. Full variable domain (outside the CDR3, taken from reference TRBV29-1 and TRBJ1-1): SAVISQKPSRDICQRGTSLTIQCQVDSQVTMMFWYRQQPGQSLTLIATANQGSEATYESGFVIDKFPISRPNLTFSTLTVSNMSPEDSSIYLCSVEHYTEAFFGQGTRLTVV.

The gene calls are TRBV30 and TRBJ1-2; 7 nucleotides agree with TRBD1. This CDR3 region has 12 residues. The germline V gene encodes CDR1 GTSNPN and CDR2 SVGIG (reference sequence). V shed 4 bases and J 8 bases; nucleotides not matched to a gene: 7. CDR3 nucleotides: TGTGCCTGGAACTCGCAGGGGGAGGGCTACACCTTC. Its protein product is CAWNSQGEGYTF. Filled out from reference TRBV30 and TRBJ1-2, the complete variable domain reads SQTIHQWPATLVQPVGSPLSLECTVEGTSNPNLYWYRQAAGRGLQLLFYSVGIGQISSEVPQNLSASRPQDRQFILSSKKLLLSDSGFYLCAWNSQGEGYTFGSGTRLTVV.

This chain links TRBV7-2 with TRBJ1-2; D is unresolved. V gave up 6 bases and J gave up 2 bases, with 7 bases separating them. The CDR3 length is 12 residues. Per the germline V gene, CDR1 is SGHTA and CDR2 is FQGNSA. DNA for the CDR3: TGTGCCAGCAGTCCGAGCAACTATGGCTACACCTTC. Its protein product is CASSPSNYGYTF. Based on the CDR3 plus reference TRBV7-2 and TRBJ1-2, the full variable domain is GAGVSQSPSNKVTEKGKDVELRCDPISGHTALYWYRQSLGQGLEFLIYFQGNSAPDKSGLPSDRFSAERTGGSVSTLTIQRTQQEDSAVYLCASSPSNYGYTFGSGTRLTVV.

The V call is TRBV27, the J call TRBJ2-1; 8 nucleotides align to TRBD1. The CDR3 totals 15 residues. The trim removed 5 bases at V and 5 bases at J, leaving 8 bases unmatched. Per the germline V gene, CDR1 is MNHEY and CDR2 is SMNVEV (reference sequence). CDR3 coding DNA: TGTGCCAGCAGTAATCAGGGGGCGGGCGACAATGAGCAGTTCTTC. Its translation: CASSNQGAGDNEQFF.

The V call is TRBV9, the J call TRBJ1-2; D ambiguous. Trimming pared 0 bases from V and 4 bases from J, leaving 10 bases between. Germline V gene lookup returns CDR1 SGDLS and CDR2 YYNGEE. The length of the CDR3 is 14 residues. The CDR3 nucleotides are TGTGCCAGCAGCGTAGTCCCTGCAAGCTATGGCTACACCTTC. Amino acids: CASSVVPASYGYTF.

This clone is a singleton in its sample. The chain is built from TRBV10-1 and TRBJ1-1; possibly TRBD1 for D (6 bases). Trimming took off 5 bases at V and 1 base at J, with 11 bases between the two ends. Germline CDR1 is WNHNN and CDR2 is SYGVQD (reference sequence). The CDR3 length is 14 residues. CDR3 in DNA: TGCGCCAGCAGTCAAAGCAGGGGGAACACTGAAGCTTTCTTT. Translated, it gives CASSQSRGNTEAFF.

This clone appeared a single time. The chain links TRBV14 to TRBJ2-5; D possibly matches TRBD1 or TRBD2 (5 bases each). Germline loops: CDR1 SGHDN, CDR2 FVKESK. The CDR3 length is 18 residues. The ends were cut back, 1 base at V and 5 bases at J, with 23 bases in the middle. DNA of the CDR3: TGTGCCAGCAGCCAAGGAGTCATCCAGGGACGGGGTAGGGAGACCCAGTACTTC. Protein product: CASSQGVIQGRGRETQYF.

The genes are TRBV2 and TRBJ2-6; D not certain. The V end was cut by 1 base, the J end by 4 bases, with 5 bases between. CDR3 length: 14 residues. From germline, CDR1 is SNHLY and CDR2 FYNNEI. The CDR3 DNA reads TGTGCCAGCAGTGAAGGGGGAGGGGCCAACGTCCTGACTTTC. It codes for CASSEGGGANVLTF.

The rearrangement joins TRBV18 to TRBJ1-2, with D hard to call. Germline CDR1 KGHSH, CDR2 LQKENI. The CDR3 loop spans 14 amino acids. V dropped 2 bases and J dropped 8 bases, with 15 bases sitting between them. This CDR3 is CASSPSPVWEGYTF. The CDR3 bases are TGTGCCAGCTCACCAAGTCCTGTTTGGGAGGGCTACACCTTC. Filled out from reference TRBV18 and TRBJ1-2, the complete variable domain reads NAGVMQNPRHLVRRRGQEARLRCSPMKGHSHVYWYRQLPEEGLKFMVYLQKENIIDESGMPKERFSAEFPKEGPSILRIQQVVRGDSAAYFCASSPSPVWEGYTFGSGTRLTVV.

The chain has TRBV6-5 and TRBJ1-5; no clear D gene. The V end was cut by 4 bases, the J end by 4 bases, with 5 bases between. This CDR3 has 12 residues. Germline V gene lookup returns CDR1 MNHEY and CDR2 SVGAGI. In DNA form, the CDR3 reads TGTGCCAGCAGTTCCCCTAATCAGCCCCAGCATTTT. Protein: CASSSPNQPQHF.

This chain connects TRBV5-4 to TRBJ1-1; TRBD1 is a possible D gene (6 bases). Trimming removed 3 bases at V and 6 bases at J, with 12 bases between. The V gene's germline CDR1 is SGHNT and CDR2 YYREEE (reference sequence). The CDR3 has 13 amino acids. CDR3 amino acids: CASSWERGSEAFF. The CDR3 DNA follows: TGTGCCAGCAGCTGGGAAAGGGGGTCTGAAGCTTTCTTT.

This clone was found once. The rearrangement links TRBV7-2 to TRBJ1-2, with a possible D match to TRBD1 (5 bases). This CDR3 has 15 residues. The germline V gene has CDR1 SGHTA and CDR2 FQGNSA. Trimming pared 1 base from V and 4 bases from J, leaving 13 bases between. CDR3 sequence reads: CASSLEPQRGYGYTF. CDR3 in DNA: TGTGCCAGCAGCTTAGAACCTCAGAGGGGCTATGGCTACACCTTC. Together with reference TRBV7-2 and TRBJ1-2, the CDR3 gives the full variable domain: GAGVSQSPSNKVTEKGKDVELRCDPISGHTALYWYRQSLGQGLEFLIYFQGNSAPDKSGLPSDRFSAERTGGSVSTLTIQRTQQEDSAVYLCASSLEPQRGYGYTFGSGTRLTVV.

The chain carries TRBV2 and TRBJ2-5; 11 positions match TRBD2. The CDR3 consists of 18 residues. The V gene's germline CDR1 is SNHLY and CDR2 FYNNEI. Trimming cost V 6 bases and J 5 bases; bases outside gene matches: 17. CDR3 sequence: CASRKPPDTSGSWETQYF. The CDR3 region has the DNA TGTGCCAGCAGGAAACCCCCCGATACTAGCGGGAGTTGGGAGACCCAGTACTTC. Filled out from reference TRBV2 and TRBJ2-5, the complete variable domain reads EPEVTQTPSHQVTQMGQEVILRCVPISNHLYFYWYRQILGQKVEFLVSFYNNEISEKSEIFDDQFSVERPDGSNFTLKIRSTKLEDSAMYFCASRKPPDTSGSWETQYFGPGTRLLVL.

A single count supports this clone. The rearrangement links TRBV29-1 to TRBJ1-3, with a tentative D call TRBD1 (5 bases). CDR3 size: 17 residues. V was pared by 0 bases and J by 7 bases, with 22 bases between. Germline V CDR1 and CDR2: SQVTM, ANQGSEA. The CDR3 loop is CSVEDRSGGRSGNTIYF. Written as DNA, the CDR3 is TGCAGCGTTGAAGATAGATCGGGGGGTCGATCGGGCAACACCATATATTTT.

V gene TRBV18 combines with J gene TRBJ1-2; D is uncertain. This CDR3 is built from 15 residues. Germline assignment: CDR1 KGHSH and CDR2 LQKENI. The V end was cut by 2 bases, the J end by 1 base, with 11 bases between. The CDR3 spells CASSPSRSNNYGYTF. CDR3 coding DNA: TGTGCCAGCTCACCAAGCAGGAGTAATAACTATGGCTACACCTTC.

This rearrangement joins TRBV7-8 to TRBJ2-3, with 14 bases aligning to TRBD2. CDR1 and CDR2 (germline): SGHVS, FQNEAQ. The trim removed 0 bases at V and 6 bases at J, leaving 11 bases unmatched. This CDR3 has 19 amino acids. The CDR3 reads CASSLAGLAGGPPDDTQYF. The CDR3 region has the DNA TGTGCCAGCAGCTTAGCCGGACTAGCGGGGGGACCCCCAGATGATACGCAGTATTTT.

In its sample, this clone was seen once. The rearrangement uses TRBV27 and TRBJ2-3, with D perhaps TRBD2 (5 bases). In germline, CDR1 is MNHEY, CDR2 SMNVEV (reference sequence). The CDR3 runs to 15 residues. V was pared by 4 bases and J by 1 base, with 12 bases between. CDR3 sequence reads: CASSSPGLGTDTQYF. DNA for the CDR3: TGTGCCAGCAGTTCCCCCGGACTGGGCACAGATACGCAGTATTTT.

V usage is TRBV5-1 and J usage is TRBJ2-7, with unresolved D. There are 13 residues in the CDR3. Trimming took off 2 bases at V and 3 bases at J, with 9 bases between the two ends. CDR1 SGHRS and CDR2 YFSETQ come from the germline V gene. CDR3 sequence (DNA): TGCGCCAGCAGCTTCGGAAATAACTACGAGCAGTACTTC. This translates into CASSFGNNYEQYF.

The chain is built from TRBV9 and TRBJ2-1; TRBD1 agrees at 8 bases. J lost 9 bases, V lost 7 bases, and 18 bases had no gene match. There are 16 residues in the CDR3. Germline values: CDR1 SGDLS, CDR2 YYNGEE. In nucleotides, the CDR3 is TGTGCCAGCGGCGGGCTCGCAGTCAGGGGGCCGGGTGAGCAGTTCTTC. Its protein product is CASGGLAVRGPGEQFF.

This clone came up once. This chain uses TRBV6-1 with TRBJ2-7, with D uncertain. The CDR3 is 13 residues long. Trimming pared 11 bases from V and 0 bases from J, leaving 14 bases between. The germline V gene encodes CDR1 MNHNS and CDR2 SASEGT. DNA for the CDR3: TGTGCCTTTCAGTCTTCCAGCTCCTACGAGCAGTACTTC. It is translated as CAFQSSSSYEQYF.

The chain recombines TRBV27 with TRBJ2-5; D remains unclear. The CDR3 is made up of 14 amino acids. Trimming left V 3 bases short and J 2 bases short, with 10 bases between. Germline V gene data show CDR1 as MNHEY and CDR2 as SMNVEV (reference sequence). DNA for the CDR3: TGTGCCAGCAGTTTTAGAGCGACTCAAGAGACCCAGTACTTC. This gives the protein CASSFRATQETQYF.

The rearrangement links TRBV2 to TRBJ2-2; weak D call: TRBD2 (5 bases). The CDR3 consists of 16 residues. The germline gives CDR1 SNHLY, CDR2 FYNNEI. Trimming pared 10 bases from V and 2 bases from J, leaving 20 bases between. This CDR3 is CAIRTRAETNTGELFF. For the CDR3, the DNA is TGTGCCATACGGACGCGGGCCGAAACTAACACCGGGGAGCTGTTTTTT.

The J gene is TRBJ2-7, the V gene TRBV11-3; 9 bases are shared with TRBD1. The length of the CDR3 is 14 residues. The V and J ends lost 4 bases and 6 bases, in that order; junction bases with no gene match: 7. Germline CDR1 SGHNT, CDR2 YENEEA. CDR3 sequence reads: CASSSSGTGTEQYF. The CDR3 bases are TGTGCCAGCAGCTCTTCCGGGACAGGGACCGAGCAGTACTTC.

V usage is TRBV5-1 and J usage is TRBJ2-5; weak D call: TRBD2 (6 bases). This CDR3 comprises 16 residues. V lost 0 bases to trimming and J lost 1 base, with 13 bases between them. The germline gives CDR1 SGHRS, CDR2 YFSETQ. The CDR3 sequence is CASSLASGLLQETQYF. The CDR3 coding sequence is TGCGCCAGCAGCTTGGCTTCGGGACTGCTCCAAGAGACCCAGTACTTC.